The clone carrying this T cell receptor (beta chain) was seen only a few times. The data originate from a study of blood T cell repertoires in COVID-19. Study overall: Italy, Spain and the United States were the sources of the convalescent and acute COVID-19 samples.

Using immunoSEQ multiplex PCR, the repertoire was profiled, and TCRdb retains in-frame clones only, with some absent. The data contain fewer than 200,000 clones, just over 90% of them seen just once; the ten biggest clones take up about 5.3%. Seattle patient enrollment occurred during active infection, with longitudinal follow-up thereafter. The TCR originated in a man aged 18 to 30 with COVID-19, enrolled during active disease. Sequencing was done on a sample of peripheral blood.

For the CDR3, the DNA is TGTGCCACCAGTGACACTCCTAGCACCGGGGAGCTGTTTTTT. Translated, it gives CATSDTPSTGELFF. The chain links TRBV24-1 to TRBJ2-2; D is ambiguous. This CDR3 is 14 amino acids long. Germline V gene lookup returns CDR1 KGHDR and CDR2 SFDVKD. The V gene lost 4 bases and the J gene lost 4 bases, with 9 bases spanning the gap.